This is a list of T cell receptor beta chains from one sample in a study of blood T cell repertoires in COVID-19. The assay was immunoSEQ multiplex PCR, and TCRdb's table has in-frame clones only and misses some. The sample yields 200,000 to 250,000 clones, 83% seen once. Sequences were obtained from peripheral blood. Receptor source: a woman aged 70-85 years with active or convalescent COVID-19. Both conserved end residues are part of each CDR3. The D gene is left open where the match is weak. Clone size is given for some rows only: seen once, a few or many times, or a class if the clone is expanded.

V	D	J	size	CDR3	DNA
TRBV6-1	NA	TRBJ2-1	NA	CASSEGPSAHSLNEQFF	TGTGCCAGCAGTGAAGGGCCTAGCGCACATTCCCTCAATGAGCAGTTCTTC
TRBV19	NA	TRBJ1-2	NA	CASSTTALYGYTF	TGTGCCAGTAGTACGACTGCCCTCTATGGCTACACCTTC
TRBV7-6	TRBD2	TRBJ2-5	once	CASSLNVGTAGGLQETQYF	TGTGCCAGCAGCTTAAACGTGGGTACGGCGGGAGGACTCCAAGAGACCCAGTACTTC
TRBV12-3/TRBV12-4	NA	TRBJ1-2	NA	CASSTNRVGYTF	TGTGCCAGCAGCACCAACAGGGTAGGCTACACCTTC
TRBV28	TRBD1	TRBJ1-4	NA	CASRHGTGGSFELFF	TGTGCCAGCAGGCATGGGACAGGGGGAAGTTTTGAGCTGTTTTTT
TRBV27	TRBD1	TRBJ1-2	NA	CASSSSTQGNNGYTF	TGTGCCAGCAGTTCGTCCACACAGGGGAACAATGGCTACACCTTC
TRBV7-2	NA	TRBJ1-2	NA	CASSFLYGYTF	TGTGCCAGCAGCTTCCTTTATGGCTACACCTTC
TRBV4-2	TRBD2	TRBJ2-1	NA	CASSQDRLAGENNEQFF	TGTGCCAGCAGCCAAGATAGGCTAGCGGGAGAAAATAATGAGCAGTTCTTC
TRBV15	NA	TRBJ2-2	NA	CATSAGSAPGELFF	TGTGCCACCAGCGCGGGCTCCGCTCCCGGGGAGCTGTTTTTT
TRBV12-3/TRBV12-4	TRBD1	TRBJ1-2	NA	CASSRGTDYGYTF	TGTGCCAGCAGCAGGGGGACAGATTATGGCTACACCTTC
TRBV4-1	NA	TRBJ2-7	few	CASSQDARAYEQYF	TGCGCCAGCAGCCAAGACGCCAGGGCATACGAGCAGTACTTC
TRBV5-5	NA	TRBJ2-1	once	CASSRTSYSYNEQFF	TGTGCCAGCAGCCGGACTTCCTACTCCTACAATGAGCAGTTCTTC
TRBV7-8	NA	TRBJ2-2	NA	CASSPERVPGELFF	TGTGCCAGCAGCCCCGAGCGAGTTCCCGGGGAGCTGTTTTTT
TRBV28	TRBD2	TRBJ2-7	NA	CASSLDGAGSYEQYF	TGTGCCAGCAGTTTGGACGGAGCGGGGAGCTACGAGCAGTACTTC
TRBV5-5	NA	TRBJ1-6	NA	CASTPTGLVYSPLHF	TGTGCCAGCACACCCACCGGACTCGTTTATTCACCCCTCCACTTT
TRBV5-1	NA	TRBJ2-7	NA	CASSLVQGYEQYF	TGCGCCAGCAGCTTGGTTCAGGGGTACGAGCAGTACTTC
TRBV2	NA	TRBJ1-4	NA	CASSERWTNEKLFF	TGTGCCAGCAGTGAACGGTGGACTAATGAAAAACTGTTTTTT
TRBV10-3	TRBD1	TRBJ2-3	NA	CAIRPGQGSTDTQYF	TGTGCCATCAGGCCTGGACAGGGGAGCACAGATACGCAGTATTTT
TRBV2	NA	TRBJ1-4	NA	CASSESVAGEKLFF	TGTGCCAGCAGTGAATCGGTGGCAGGTGAAAAACTGTTTTTT
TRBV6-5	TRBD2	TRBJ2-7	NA	CASSYSGASGGGKQYF	TGTGCCAGCAGTTACTCGGGGGCTAGCGGGGGAGGGAAGCAGTACTTC
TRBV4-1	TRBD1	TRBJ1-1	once	CASSQTFDRGLVEAFF	TGCGCCAGCAGCCAAACGTTTGACAGGGGGCTAGTGGAAGCTTTCTTT
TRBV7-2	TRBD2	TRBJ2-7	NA	CASSLGLAGAREQYF	TGTGCCAGCAGCTTAGGACTAGCGGGGGCTCGCGAGCAGTACTTC
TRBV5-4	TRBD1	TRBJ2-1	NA	CASRSGTGRYNEQFF	TGTGCCAGCAGATCCGGGACAGGTCGCTACAATGAGCAGTTCTTC
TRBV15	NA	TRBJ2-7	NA	CATSRDITSYEQYF	TGTGCCACCAGCAGAGATATCACAAGCTACGAGCAGTACTTC
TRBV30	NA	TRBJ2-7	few	CAWSLSYEQYF	TGTGCCTGGAGCCTCTCCTACGAGCAGTACTTC
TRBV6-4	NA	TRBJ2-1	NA	CASSDSGARQNEQFF	TGTGCCAGCAGTGACTCGGGGGCCCGGCAGAATGAGCAGTTCTTC
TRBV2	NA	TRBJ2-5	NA	CASPGDLTDQETQYF	TGTGCCAGCCCTGGGGACTTGACAGACCAAGAGACCCAGTACTTC
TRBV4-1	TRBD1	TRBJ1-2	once	CASSRVQGGDYGYTF	TGCGCCAGCAGCCGCGTCCAGGGGGGAGACTATGGCTACACCTTC
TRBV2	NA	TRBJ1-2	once	CASRGEGPVGYTF	TGTGCCAGCAGGGGGGAGGGGCCAGTTGGCTACACCTTC
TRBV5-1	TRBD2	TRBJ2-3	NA	CASSQTSGGFDTQYF	TGCGCCAGCAGCCAGACTAGCGGGGGGTTCGATACGCAGTATTTT
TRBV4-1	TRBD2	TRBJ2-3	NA	CASSLRTSGGSGTDTQYF	TGCGCCAGCAGCCTTCGGACTAGCGGGGGGAGTGGCACAGATACGCAGTATTTT
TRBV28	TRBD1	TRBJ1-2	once	CASSPTWGQANYGYTF	TGTGCCAGCAGCCCTACCTGGGGACAGGCTAACTATGGCTACACCTTC
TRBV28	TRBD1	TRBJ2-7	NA	CASSWDRLYEQYF	TGTGCCAGCAGTTGGGACAGACTCTACGAGCAGTACTTC
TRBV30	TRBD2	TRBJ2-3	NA	CAWGKSGRADTQYF	TGTGCCTGGGGGAAGAGCGGGAGGGCAGATACGCAGTATTTT
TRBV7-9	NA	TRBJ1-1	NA	CASSSMGGEDEAFF	TGTGCCAGCAGCTCCATGGGCGGGGAGGACGAAGCTTTCTTT
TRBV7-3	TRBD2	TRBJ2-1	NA	CASSLTPTGGGDHNEQFF	TGTGCCAGCAGCTTAACCCCAACTGGCGGGGGGGATCACAATGAGCAGTTCTTC
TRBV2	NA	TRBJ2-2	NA	CASSLSGETGELFF	TGTGCCAGCAGTCTCTCCGGGGAAACCGGGGAGCTGTTTTTT
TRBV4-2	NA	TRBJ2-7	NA	CASSLSPTSGAYEQYF	TGTGCCAGCAGCCTTTCCCCCACTTCGGGTGCTTACGAGCAGTACTTC
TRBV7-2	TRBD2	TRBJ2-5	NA	CASSLGLAGGGQYF	TGTGCCAGCAGCTTAGGACTCGCGGGGGGGGGCCAGTACTTC
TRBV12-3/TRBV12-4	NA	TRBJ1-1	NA	CASSLGTKAFF	TGTGCCAGCAGTTTAGGGACAAAAGCTTTCTTT
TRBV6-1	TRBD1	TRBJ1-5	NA	CASSEYRQGSSQPQHF	TGTGCCAGCAGCGAATACCGACAGGGCTCAAGTCAGCCCCAGCATTTT
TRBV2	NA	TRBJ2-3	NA	CASRVSGVGRDTQYF	TGTGCCAGCAGAGTGTCGGGAGTCGGCAGGGATACGCAGTATTTT
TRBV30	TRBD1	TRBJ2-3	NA	CAWSLGGRGPTDTQYF	TGTGCCTGGAGCCTAGGGGGCAGGGGGCCGACAGATACGCAGTATTTT
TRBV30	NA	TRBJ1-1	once	CAWRKAASTTF	TGTGCCTGGCGTAAAGCAGCCAGCACGACTTTT
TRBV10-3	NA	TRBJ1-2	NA	CAISEWGSTAEGYTF	TGTGCCATCAGTGAGTGGGGCAGTACCGCCGAAGGCTACACCTTC
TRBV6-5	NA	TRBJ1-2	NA	CASSYRTGDYYGYTF	TGTGCCAGCAGTTACAGGACGGGAGACTACTATGGCTACACCTTC
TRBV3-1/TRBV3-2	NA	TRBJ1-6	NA	CASSSAASNSPLHF	TGTGCCAGCAGCTCAGCCGCTAGCAACTCACCCCTCCACTTT
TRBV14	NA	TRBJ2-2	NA	CASSQRTIQRTGELFF	TGTGCCAGCAGCCAGAGGACAATCCAGAGGACCGGGGAGCTGTTTTTT
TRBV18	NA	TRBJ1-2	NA	CASSPSEVNYGYTF	TGTGCCAGCTCACCTTCCGAGGTAAACTATGGCTACACCTTC
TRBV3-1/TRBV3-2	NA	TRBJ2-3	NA	CASSQVTGVGDTQYF	TGTGCCAGCAGCCAAGTCACGGGGGTGGGAGATACGCAGTATTTT
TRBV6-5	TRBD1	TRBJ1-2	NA	CATKRQGSDYGYTF	TGTGCCACTAAGAGACAGGGGTCGGACTATGGCTACACCTTC
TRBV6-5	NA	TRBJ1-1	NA	CASTYRGWEDTEAFF	TGTGCCAGCACCTATCGGGGGTGGGAGGACACTGAAGCTTTCTTT
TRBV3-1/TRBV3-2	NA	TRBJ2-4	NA	CASSPWDNKNIQYF	TGTGCCAGCAGCCCCTGGGACAACAAAAACATTCAGTACTTC
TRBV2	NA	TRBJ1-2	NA	CASTLNRINYGYTF	TGTGCCAGCACGTTGAACAGAATTAACTATGGCTACACCTTC
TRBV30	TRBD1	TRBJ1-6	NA	CAWSRGDRDNSPLHF	TGTGCCTGGAGCCGGGGGGACAGGGATAATTCACCCCTCCACTTT
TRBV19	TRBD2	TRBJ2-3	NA	CASSISSGRADTQYF	TGTGCCAGTAGTATCAGCAGCGGGAGGGCCGATACGCAGTATTTT
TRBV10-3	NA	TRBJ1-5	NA	CAISDSYNQPQHF	TGTGCCATCAGTGACAGTTACAATCAGCCCCAGCATTTT
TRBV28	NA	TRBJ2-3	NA	CASRPPRQTSTDTQYF	TGTGCCAGCAGGCCCCCTCGACAGACTAGCACAGATACGCAGTATTTT
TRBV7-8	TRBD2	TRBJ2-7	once	CASSFIGRAYEQYF	TGTGCCAGCAGCTTCATTGGGAGGGCCTACGAGCAGTACTTC